The 13 T cell receptor beta chains below all came from one sample that was sequenced in a study of monozygotic twins with cystic fibrosis. The data were produced by immunoSEQ multiplex PCR, yet TCRdb's version contains in-frame clones alone and is incomplete. In the table there are roughly 32,000 clones, nearly 98% of which are singletons. The sample consisted of blood. These TCRs come from a girl aged 2 to 9 with cystic fibrosis.

The V call is TRBV19, the J call TRBJ1-1; D gene ambiguous. There are 12 residues in the CDR3. Germline CDR1 and CDR2: LNHDA and SQIVND (reference sequence). With 2 bases removed from V and 5 bases from J, the gap between germline ends came to 6 bases. In DNA, the CDR3 is TGTGCCAGTAGTATATTCGGGACTGAAGCTTTCTTT. Its protein product is CASSIFGTEAFF. Based on the CDR3 plus reference TRBV19 and TRBJ1-1, the full variable domain is DGGITQSPKYLFRKEGQNVTLSCEQNLNHDAMYWYRQDPGQGLRLIYYSQIVNDFQKGDIAEGYSVSREKKESFPLTVTSAQKNPTAFYLCASSIFGTEAFFGQGTRLTVV.

J is TRBJ1-1 and V is TRBV2; D is undetermined. This CDR3 has 11 residues. V lost 0 bases to trimming and J lost 6 bases, with 2 bases between them. Germline CDR1 and CDR2: SNHLY and FYNNEI. The CDR3 nucleotides are TGTGCCAGCAGTGAAGCGGCTGAAGCTTTCTTT. This encodes CASSEAAEAFF.

This clone has only one observation. V is TRBV27 and J is TRBJ2-3, with TRBD1 matching over 7 bases. The V segment lost 4 bases and the J segment 0 bases; nucleotides outside the gene matches: 4. The CDR3 runs to 15 residues. Germline-derived CDR1 and CDR2 are MNHEY and SMNVEV (reference sequence). The CDR3 DNA sequence: TGTGCCAGCAGTTATGGGACAGCTAGCACAGATACGCAGTATTTT. Its protein product is CASSYGTASTDTQYF.

The chain recombines TRBV19 with TRBJ2-2, with 11 positions matching TRBD1. The V gene end was trimmed by 6 bases and the J gene end by 6 bases; junction bases not matched to a gene: 6. The germline V gene has CDR1 LNHDA and CDR2 SQIVND (reference sequence). CDR3 size: 15 residues. CDR3: CASRFGTGGAGELFF. CDR3 DNA sequence: TGTGCCAGTAGATTCGGGACAGGGGGGGCCGGGGAGCTGTTTTTT.

This chain joins TRBV10-1 and TRBJ2-3; D possibly corresponds to TRBD2 (5 bases). In germline, CDR1 is WNHNN, CDR2 SYGVQD (reference sequence). This CDR3 comprises 14 residues. Trimming left V 2 bases short and J 0 bases short, with 6 bases between. The CDR3 region has the DNA TGCGCCAGCAGTGAGAGCGGTAGCACAGATACGCAGTATTTT. Amino acid sequence: CASSESGSTDTQYF.

The chain recombines TRBV9 with TRBJ2-1; TRBD1 might be the D (6 bases). The CDR3 is 12 residues long. V was clipped by 3 bases and J by 10 bases, with 11 bases between them. Germline V lookup: CDR1 SGDLS, CDR2 YYNGEE. DNA for the CDR3: TGTGCCAGCAGCGAACAGGGAGCCGAGCAGTTCTTC. It yields the protein CASSEQGAEQFF. The variable domain in full, with the rest retrieved from reference TRBV9 and TRBJ2-1, is DSGVTQTPKHLITATGQRVTLRCSPRSGDLSVYWYQQSLDQGLQFLIQYYNGEERAKGNILERFSAQQFPDLHSELNLSSLELGDSALYFCASSEQGAEQFFGPGTRLTVL.

The CDR3, as DNA: TGTGCCAGTAGTGACCTCACTTTCAGGGCTTTCTTT. Residues: CASSDLTFRAFF. This chain joins TRBV19 and TRBJ1-1; D unresolved. V shed 5 bases and J shed 11 bases, with 15 bases lying between them. Germline assignment: CDR1 LNHDA and CDR2 SQIVND (reference sequence). The CDR3 loop spans 12 amino acids.

The chain combines TRBV30 with TRBJ2-2; no clear D gene. The CDR3 consists of 12 residues. Trimming cost V 3 bases and J 6 bases, with 8 bases left between them. In germline, CDR1 is GTSNPN, CDR2 SVGIG (reference sequence). The CDR3 region has the DNA TGTGCCTGGAGCCCCCGCCCCGGGGAGCTGTTTTTT. Translated, it gives CAWSPRPGELFF.

The chain joins TRBV19 to TRBJ1-5; possible D gene TRBD1, 5 bases. Germline loops: CDR1 LNHDA, CDR2 SQIVND (reference sequence). The CDR3 has 16 residues. V was trimmed by 5 bases and J by 1 base, leaving 15 bases between them. The chain's CDR3 is CASSEAGGVSNQPQHF. CDR3 DNA sequence: TGTGCCAGTAGTGAGGCGGGGGGAGTGAGCAATCAGCCCCAGCATTTT.

The chain combines TRBV28 with TRBJ2-3, with D unresolved. Per the germline V gene, CDR1 is MDHEN and CDR2 is SYDVKM. V lost 5 bases to trimming and J lost 4 bases, with 10 bases between them. CDR3 length: 13 amino acids. The CDR3 DNA reads as TGTGCCAGCAGTACTCCGGGCCCAGATACGCAGTATTTT. This encodes CASSTPGPDTQYF.

This chain links TRBV7-9 with TRBJ1-1, with 7 bases that match TRBD1. The CDR3 is 15 residues long. Germline V gene lookup returns CDR1 SEHNR and CDR2 FQNEAQ (reference sequence). The V gene end was trimmed by 1 base and the J gene end by 1 base; junction bases not matched to a gene: 3. The chain's CDR3 is CASSLEGTANTEAFF. The CDR3 coding sequence is TGTGCCAGCAGCTTAGAGGGGACAGCGAACACTGAAGCTTTCTTT.

The chain links TRBV19 to TRBJ1-1; weak D call: TRBD1 (6 bases). CDR3 length equals 16 residues. V dropped 6 bases and J dropped 0 bases, with 17 bases sitting between them. Germline values: CDR1 LNHDA, CDR2 SQIVND (reference sequence). CDR3: CASRAGGRLLNTEAFF. In DNA form, the CDR3 reads TGTGCCAGTAGGGCGGGGGGCAGACTCTTGAACACTGAAGCTTTCTTT.

This chain uses TRBV7-9 with TRBJ1-1, with D tentatively TRBD1 (6 bases). The CDR3 covers 13 residues. Between the trimmed V and J ends, which lost 3 bases and 6 bases, there was a span of 11 bases. Germline values: CDR1 SEHNR, CDR2 FQNEAQ (reference sequence). This CDR3 reads CASSLDSSAEAFF. CDR3 bases: TGTGCCAGCAGCTTGGACAGTAGTGCTGAAGCTTTCTTT.